This T cell receptor beta chain was recorded in a study of blood T cell repertoires in COVID-19. Overall study context: The United States, Italy and Spain were the sources of the acute and convalescent COVID-19 samples.

The method was immunoSEQ multiplex PCR; TCRdb's version includes in-frame clones alone and lacks a portion of them. In the table there are 300,000 to 400,000 clones, over 70% of which are singletons. This clone has more than one count but fewer than ten. CDR1 and CDR2 from the germline V gene are GTSNPN and SVGIG (reference sequence). The CDR3 is made up of 10 amino acids. The V end was cut by 4 bases, the J end by 9 bases, with 7 bases between. The sequence was obtained from a man in his thirties or forties with active or convalescent COVID-19. Sequencing was done on a sample of peripheral blood. J is TRBJ2-1 and V is TRBV30, with D maybe TRBD1 (5 bases). CDR3 coding DNA: TGTGCCTGGATAGGGGCTGAGCAGTTCTTC. Amino acids: CAWIGAEQFF.